These 25 T cell receptor beta chains originate from one sample sequenced in a study of breast tumors, draining lymph nodes, adjacent tissues. TCRdb independently ran MiXCR on the multiplex PCR reads; one entry per CDR3 protein. This table has around 12,000 distinct CDR3 sequences, about 70% appearing once. The source material was tumor-adjacent breast tissue. These receptors originate from a female donor with breast cancer. Some clones in this sample may be carry-over from other donors' samples.

The rearrangement uses TRBV4-1 and TRBJ2-7; D gene ambiguous. V was shortened by 5 bases and J by 2 bases, with 10 bases between the two germline ends. The germline CDR1 and CDR2 sequences are MGHRA and YSYEKL. The CDR3 contains 13 residues. The CDR3 loop reads CASSLTPAYEQYF. The CDR3 DNA follows: TGCGCCAGCAGCTTGACGCCTGCCTACGAGCAGTACTTC.

To note about this clonotype: A much larger clone lies one base from this, so it may be a read error. The J gene is TRBJ1-6, the V gene TRBV5-1, with D uncertain. The CDR3 contains 16 residues. Germline values: CDR1 SGHRS, CDR2 YFSETQ. Between the trimmed V and J ends, which lost 0 bases and 6 bases, there was a span of 13 bases. CDR3 amino acids: CASSLAGMGSNSPLHF. In nucleotides, the CDR3 is TGCGCCAGCAGCTTGGCGGGGATGGGGTCTAATTCACCCCTCCACTTT.

Many counts were recorded for this clonotype. The genes are TRBV5-6 and TRBJ2-7; possible D gene TRBD2, 6 bases. Germline loops: CDR1 SGHDT, CDR2 YYEEEE. Trimming pared 0 bases from V and 2 bases from J, leaving 12 bases between. This CDR3 has 15 amino acids. CDR3 DNA: TGTGCCAGCAGCTTGGAGGGTAGCGGAGCCTACGAGCAGTACTTC. Protein: CASSLEGSGAYEQYF.

This clonotype is judged medium-sized (0.01 to 0.1%). The rearrangement joins TRBV15 to TRBJ1-3; D uncertain. The CDR3 consists of 17 residues. Germline lookup yields CDR1 LNHNV and CDR2 YYDKDF (reference sequence). V was trimmed by 1 base and J by 2 bases, leaving 15 bases between them. The CDR3 DNA is TGTGCCACCAGCAGAGTGCCCCTAGCAGGCCCTGGAAACACCATATATTTT. Its translation is CATSRVPLAGPGNTIYF.

By sample share, this clonotype is medium-sized. V gene TRBV12-3 or TRBV12-4 combines with J gene TRBJ2-3; possibly TRBD2 for D (6 bases). The CDR3 extends over 16 amino acids. Trimming took 7 bases from V and 4 from J, leaving 21 bases between them. The CDR3 DNA follows: TGTGCCAGCACCGCGATGGGACTCACGGCGGCAGATACGCAGTATTTT. Its translation is CASTAMGLTAADTQYF.

This clonotype appeared once. The chain recombines TRBV7-9 with TRBJ2-7, with D perhaps TRBD1 or TRBD2 (6 bases each). This CDR3 is built from 13 residues. V gave up 4 bases and J gave up 5 bases, with 12 bases separating them. Germline V CDR1 and CDR2: SEHNR, FQNEAQ (reference sequence). This chain's CDR3 is CASSWGAGNEQYF. The CDR3 bases are TGTGCCAGCAGCTGGGGGGCAGGAAACGAGCAGTACTTC.

The V and J genes are TRBV2 and TRBJ2-2; no definite D call. The CDR3 loop spans 15 amino acids. In germline, CDR1 is SNHLY, CDR2 FYNNEI. Trimming took off 4 bases at V and 2 bases at J, with 11 bases between the two ends. CDR3 sequence reads: CASSVAVGNTGELFF. DNA of the CDR3: TGTGCCAGCAGTGTGGCAGTCGGTAACACCGGGGAGCTGTTTTTT.

The chain uses TRBV20-1 and TRBJ2-1; D gene unclear. Germline V gives CDR1 DFQATT, CDR2 SNEGSKA (reference sequence). V lost 3 bases, J lost 0 bases, and 6 bases lay in between. The CDR3 consists of 13 residues. The CDR3: CSASPISYNEQFF. CDR3 DNA sequence: TGCAGTGCTAGCCCTATCTCCTACAATGAGCAGTTCTTC.

The chain recombines TRBV13 with TRBJ2-7, with D maybe TRBD1 (6 bases). From germline, CDR1 is PRHDT and CDR2 FYEKMQ (reference sequence). The V gene lost 5 bases and the J gene lost 4 bases, with 15 bases spanning the gap. This CDR3 has 14 residues. Here the CDR3 reads CASSPRTARYEQYF. The CDR3 nucleotides read TGTGCCAGCAGCCCTCGGACAGCAAGGTACGAGCAGTACTTC. The entire variable domain, with the rest obtained from reference TRBV13 and TRBJ2-7, is as follows: AAGVIQSPRHLIKEKRETATLKCYPIPRHDTVYWYQQGPGQDPQFLISFYEKMQSDKGSIPDRFSAQQFSDYHSELNMSSLELGDSALYFCASSPRTARYEQYFGPGTRLTVT.

This chain links TRBV5-1 with TRBJ2-2; 9 bases align to TRBD1. Per the germline V gene, CDR1 is SGHRS and CDR2 is YFSETQ. V gave up 5 bases and J gave up 3 bases; unmatched junction bases: 5. The CDR3 is made up of 15 amino acids. In nucleotides, the CDR3 is TGCGCCAGCAGGCTGGGACAGGGTGACACCGGGGAGCTGTTTTTT. This encodes CASRLGQGDTGELFF. The variable domain in full, with the rest retrieved from reference TRBV5-1 and TRBJ2-2, is KAGVTQTPRYLIKTRGQQVTLSCSPISGHRSVSWYQQTPGQGLQFLFEYFSETQRNKGNFPGRFSGRQFSNSRSEMNVSTLELGDSALYLCASRLGQGDTGELFFGEGSRLTVL.

This clonotype was detected ten times or more. V usage is TRBV19 and J usage is TRBJ2-1, with 8 bases identical to TRBD2. The junction had 13 bases not matched to a gene; V was cut back by 1 base and J by 5 bases. Per germline, CDR1 LNHDA and CDR2 SQIVND (reference sequence). The CDR3 runs 18 residues. CDR3 loop: CASSIGAGVAGKDNEQFF. CDR3 nucleotide sequence: TGTGCCAGTAGTATAGGGGCAGGGGTAGCGGGAAAAGACAATGAGCAGTTCTTC. Looking up the rest from reference TRBV19 and TRBJ2-1 gives the full variable domain: DGGITQSPKYLFRKEGQNVTLSCEQNLNHDAMYWYRQDPGQGLRLIYYSQIVNDFQKGDIAEGYSVSREKKESFPLTVTSAQKNPTAFYLCASSIGAGVAGKDNEQFFGPGTRLTVL.

This clonotype was seen many times. This rearrangement joins TRBV25-1 to TRBJ2-2; D uncertain. CDR1 and CDR2 from the germline V gene are MGHDK and SYGVNS. CDR3 length: 11 residues. The V and J ends lost 4 bases and 6 bases respectively, with 3 bases between them. CDR3 residues: CASSVAGELFF. The CDR3 DNA follows: TGTGCCAGCAGTGTCGCCGGGGAGCTGTTTTTT. The full variable domain, its missing parts supplied by reference TRBV25-1 and TRBJ2-2, is EADIYQTPRYLVIGTGKKITLECSQTMGHDKMYWYQQDPGMELHLIHYSYGVNSTEKGDLSSESTVSRIRTEHFPLTLESARPSHTSQYLCASSVAGELFFGEGSRLTVL.

This clonotype occurred once. The chain recombines TRBV19 with TRBJ2-5, with D unresolved. The V end was cut by 4 bases, the J end by 4 bases, with 10 bases between. Germline loops: CDR1 LNHDA, CDR2 SQIVND (reference sequence). The CDR3 extends over 13 amino acids. The chain's CDR3 is CASSTPKGETQYF. As DNA, the CDR3 is TGTGCCAGTAGTACCCCAAAGGGAGAGACCCAGTACTTC.

The J gene is TRBJ2-1, the V gene TRBV7-2; D gene uncertain. Trimming took 3 bases from V and 2 from J, leaving 11 bases between them. Germline loops: CDR1 SGHTA, CDR2 FQGNSA. This CDR3 has 15 amino acids. DNA for the CDR3: TGTGCCAGCAGCTTGGTCAACAAAGCCTACAATGAGCAGTTCTTC. The encoded protein is CASSLVNKAYNEQFF.

On this clonotype: As the CDR3 is not closed by the conserved phenylalanine or tryptophan, this likely results from a read error. The chain is built from TRBV24-1 and TRBJ2-7; TRBD1 or TRBD2 may be the D gene (5 bases each). Per germline, CDR1 KGHDR and CDR2 SFDVKD. This CDR3 is 13 amino acids long. V shed 9 bases and J shed 2 bases, with 13 bases lying between them. The CDR3, as DNA: TGTGCCACCCCCCGGGACGGGGCCTACGAGCAGTACATC. It translates to CATPRDGAYEQYI.

V is TRBV7-6 and J is TRBJ1-6; 9 bases are shared with TRBD1. Germline loops: CDR1 SGHVS, CDR2 FNYEAQ. The CDR3 is 14 residues long. Trimming at V came to 5 bases and at J to 9 bases, leaving 5 bases not matched to a gene. The CDR3 nucleotides read TGTGCCAGCAGCCAAGTGGGACAGGGTTCACCCCTCCACTTT. Translation gives CASSQVGQGSPLHF.

The chain employs TRBV27 and TRBJ2-2; D might be TRBD2 (6 bases). Trimming removed 6 bases at V and 10 bases at J, with 18 bases between. The CDR3 is 14 amino acids. Germline assignment: CDR1 MNHEY and CDR2 SMNVEV (reference sequence). Here the CDR3 DNA reads TGTGCCAGCAGAGAAGGGATTAGCGGCAAGGAGCTGTTTTTT. This sequence encodes CASREGISGKELFF.

This clonotype was observed many times. The chain has TRBV7-3 and TRBJ2-1, with 8 positions matching TRBD1. V dropped 3 bases and J dropped 4; count of bases not matched to a gene: 5. Looked up from germline, CDR1 is SGHTA and CDR2 is FQGTGA. The CDR3 runs to 15 residues. The CDR3 coding sequence is TGTGCCAGCAGCTTCGGACAGGGAGTATACAATGAGCAGTTCTTC. Residues: CASSFGQGVYNEQFF.

The chain uses TRBV6-5 and TRBJ1-2; possibly TRBD1 for D (5 bases). CDR1 is MNHEY and CDR2 is SVGAGI in the germline V gene. Trimming took off 4 bases at V and 4 bases at J, with 13 bases between the two ends. The CDR3 runs 14 residues. Here the CDR3 reads CASSSGTEGYGYTF. In DNA form, the CDR3 reads TGTGCCAGCAGTTCCGGGACGGAGGGCTATGGCTACACCTTC.

This rearrangement joins TRBV5-1 to TRBJ2-5; tentative D call: TRBD2 (5 bases). The germline V and J ends were trimmed by 0 bases and 5 bases, with 11 bases remaining between them. From germline, CDR1 is SGHRS and CDR2 YFSETQ. This CDR3 spans 14 amino acids. Written as DNA, the CDR3 is TGCGCCAGCAGCTTGGTTACTAGTAGCGAGACCCAGTACTTC. Protein sequence: CASSLVTSSETQYF.

This clonotype was recorded a few times. The genes are TRBV7-8 and TRBJ1-2, with D perhaps TRBD1 (6 bases). The CDR3 has 13 residues. V dropped 4 bases and J dropped 2 bases, with 8 bases sitting between them. The germline gives CDR1 SGHVS, CDR2 FQNEAQ. The CDR3 bases are TGTGCCAGCAGCTGGACAGAAAACTATGGCTACACCTTC. Translating it yields CASSWTENYGYTF. Full variable domain (remainder filled in from reference TRBV7-8 and TRBJ1-2): GAGVSQSPRYKVAKRGQDVALRCDPISGHVSLFWYQQALGQGPEFLTYFQNEAQLDKSGLPSDRFFAERPEGSVSTLKIQRTQQEDSAVYLCASSWTENYGYTFGSGTRLTVV.

The chain couples TRBV19 to TRBJ2-1, with TRBD1 identical over 8 bases. The CDR3 runs to 16 residues. Germline CDR1 LNHDA, CDR2 SQIVND (reference sequence). V was pared by 3 bases and J by 6 bases, with 10 bases of the junction left unmatched. Here the CDR3 reads CASSIKTGATGNEQFF. The CDR3 bases are TGTGCCAGTAGTATTAAGACAGGGGCGACGGGCAATGAGCAGTTCTTC.

V is TRBV29-1 and J is TRBJ2-1; D not resolved. CDR1 SQVTM and CDR2 ANQGSEA come from the germline V gene. The CDR3 consists of 10 residues. V was clipped by 4 bases and J by 10 bases, with 8 bases between them. The chain's CDR3 is CSVGTGEQFF. As DNA, the CDR3 is TGCAGCGTTGGAACCGGGGAGCAGTTCTTC.

The chain employs TRBV20-1 and TRBJ2-2; TRBD2 matches 7 bases. The CDR3 runs 14 residues. Germline trimming cut 3 bases from V and 2 bases from J; bases unmatched to any gene: 3. CDR1 and CDR2 (germline): DFQATT, SNEGSKA (reference sequence). The CDR3 region is CSARRDYNTGELFF. The CDR3 DNA is TGCAGTGCTAGGAGGGACTATAACACCGGGGAGCTGTTTTTT.

This clonotype was recorded many times. V usage is TRBV5-4 and J usage is TRBJ2-7; 11 bases align to TRBD2. Germline lookup yields CDR1 SGHNT and CDR2 YYREEE (reference sequence). The junction had 3 bases not matched to a gene; V was cut back by 1 base and J by 6 bases. The CDR3 is 14 residues long. The chain's CDR3 is CASSLKLAGAEQYF. The CDR3 DNA is TGTGCCAGCAGCTTGAAACTAGCGGGAGCCGAGCAGTACTTC.